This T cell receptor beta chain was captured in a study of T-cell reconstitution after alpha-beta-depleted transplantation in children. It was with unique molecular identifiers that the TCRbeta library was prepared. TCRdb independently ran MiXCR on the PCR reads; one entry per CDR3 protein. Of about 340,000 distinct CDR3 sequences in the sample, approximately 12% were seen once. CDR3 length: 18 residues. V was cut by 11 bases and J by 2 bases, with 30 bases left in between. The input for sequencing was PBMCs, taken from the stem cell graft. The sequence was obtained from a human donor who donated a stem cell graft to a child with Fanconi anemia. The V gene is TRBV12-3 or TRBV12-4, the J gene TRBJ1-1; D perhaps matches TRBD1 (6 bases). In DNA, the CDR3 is TGTGCCCTCAGTTTACTTCCCTGGCCTGGGGGACAAAACACTGAAGCTTTCTTT. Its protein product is CALSLLPWPGGQNTEAFF.